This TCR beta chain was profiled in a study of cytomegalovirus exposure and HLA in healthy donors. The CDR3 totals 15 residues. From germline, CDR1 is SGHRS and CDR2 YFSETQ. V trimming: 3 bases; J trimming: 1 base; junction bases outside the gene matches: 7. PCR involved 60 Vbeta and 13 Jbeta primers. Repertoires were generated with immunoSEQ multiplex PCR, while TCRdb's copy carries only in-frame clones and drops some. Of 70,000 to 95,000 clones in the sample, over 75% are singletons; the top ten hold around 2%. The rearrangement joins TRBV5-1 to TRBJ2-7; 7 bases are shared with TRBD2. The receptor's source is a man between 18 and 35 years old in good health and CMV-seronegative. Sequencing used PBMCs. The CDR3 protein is CASSSASSGSYEQYF. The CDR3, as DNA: TGCGCCAGCAGCTCCGCCTCTAGCGGTTCCTACGAGCAGTACTTC.